Shown below are 17 T cell receptor beta chains from a single sample sequenced in a study of T cell responses to AZD1222 COVID-19 vaccine. Assay: immunoSEQ multiplex PCR; the TCRdb copy retains only in-frame clones and omits some. This table holds about 130,000 clones, over 85% found once. Sequences were derived from peripheral blood, sampled on day 0 of AZD1222 vaccination. The receptors stem from an adult in good health.

This clone has a single count. The chain employs TRBV5-3 and TRBJ1-2; unclear D gene. TRBV5-3 is assigned to the ORF class and has an uncertain function. The V and J ends lost 2 bases and 5 bases respectively, with 13 bases between them. The CDR3 runs to 14 residues. The CDR3: CARSFDGGGYGYTF. CDR3 bases: TGTGCCAGAAGCTTCGATGGCGGAGGATATGGCTACACCTTC.

The chain links TRBV27 to TRBJ1-4, with no clear D. V was pared by 2 bases and J by 5 bases, with 15 bases between. CDR1 and CDR2 (germline): MNHEY, SMNVEV (reference sequence). CDR3 length: 16 residues. CDR3 nucleotides: TGTGCCAGCAGTTTACTTGACAAGGAAGCAAATGAAAAACTGTTTTTT. Protein: CASSLLDKEANEKLFF. The full variable domain, in which reference TRBV27 and TRBJ1-4 provide the parts outside the CDR3, is EAQVTQNPRYLITVTGKKLTVTCSQNMNHEYMSWYRQDPGLGLRQIYYSMNVEVTDKGDVPEGYKVSRKEKRNFPLILESPSPNQTSLYFCASSLLDKEANEKLFFGSGTQLSVL.

J is TRBJ2-3 and V is TRBV7-2; 7 bases fit TRBD1. The V segment lost 5 bases and the J segment 2 bases; nucleotides outside the gene matches: 10. The germline V gene has CDR1 SGHTA and CDR2 FQGNSA. The CDR3 contains 16 residues. This CDR3 reads CASSLINRGLTDTQYF. CDR3 DNA: TGTGCCAGCAGCCTCATAAACAGGGGCCTCACAGATACGCAGTATTTT.

This chain links TRBV6-5 with TRBJ1-2, with D possibly TRBD1 on 6 matching bases. The CDR3 totals 15 residues. V was cut by 7 bases and J by 4 bases, with 19 bases left in between. The V gene's germline CDR1 is MNHEY and CDR2 SVGAGI. CDR3 sequence (DNA): TGTGCCAGCACCCCAGCGGGGGCGCGTAGCTATGGCTACACCTTC. This codes for CASTPAGARSYGYTF.

The V gene is TRBV28, the J gene TRBJ1-2; D uncertain. Deletions cut 4 bases from V and 4 bases from J, with 4 bases between. This CDR3 is 11 amino acids long. CDR1 and CDR2 (germline): MDHEN, SYDVKM. The CDR3 region has the DNA TGTGCCAGCAGTTCAGGCTATGGCTACACCTTC. It translates to CASSSGYGYTF.

This chain connects TRBV2 to TRBJ1-1; 8 bases are a match to TRBD1. The CDR3 is 16 residues long. Germline V gene lookup returns CDR1 SNHLY and CDR2 FYNNEI. The ends lost 7 bases at V and 1 base at J; junction bases unmatched: 11. CDR3 nucleotides: TGTGCCAGCATAGGAACAGGGGGTCGTGGGAACACTGAAGCTTTCTTT. This gives the protein CASIGTGGRGNTEAFF.

This clone was seen only a few times. The chain couples TRBV27 to TRBJ2-7, with D perhaps assigned TRBD1 or TRBD2 (5 bases each). Per the germline V gene, CDR1 is MNHEY and CDR2 is SMNVEV (reference sequence). The CDR3 spans 16 residues. With 2 bases removed from V and 5 bases from J, the gap between germline ends came to 19 bases. The CDR3 bases are TGTGCCAGCAGTTTAAGAGGTGGCAGGGACGGAAACGAGCAGTACTTC. Protein: CASSLRGGRDGNEQYF.

The J gene is TRBJ1-2, the V gene TRBV27; 8 bases line up with TRBD1. Germline lookup yields CDR1 MNHEY and CDR2 SMNVEV (reference sequence). The CDR3 is 13 residues long. After removal of 5 bases from V and 4 bases from J, the junction contained 3 bases not matched to a gene. The CDR3 region is CASSAGQGYGYTF. The CDR3 DNA reads TGTGCCAGCAGTGCAGGACAGGGCTATGGCTACACCTTC.

The chain carries TRBV29-1 and TRBJ1-2, with unresolved D. The CDR3 length is 12 residues. Trimming took 0 bases from V and 4 from J, leaving 6 bases between them. Per germline, CDR1 SQVTM and CDR2 ANQGSEA. In DNA, the CDR3 is TGCAGCGTTGAAGATTCAGTCTATGGCTACACCTTC. It is translated as CSVEDSVYGYTF.

V usage is TRBV6-6 and J usage is TRBJ1-5, with D unclear. Germline V gene sequence: CDR1 MNHNY, CDR2 SVGAGI (reference sequence). V was trimmed by 7 bases and J by 7 bases, leaving 14 bases between them. The CDR3 consists of 13 residues. The CDR3 DNA follows: TGTGCCAGCACGCCCCCCCCGGACCAGCCCCAGCATTTT. This encodes CASTPPPDQPQHF.

The CDR3 spells CASSFGRANYGYTF. The CDR3 nucleotides read TGCGCCAGCAGCTTCGGCAGGGCTAACTATGGCTACACCTTC. The V gene is TRBV5-1, the J gene TRBJ1-2, with TRBD1 as a possible D gene (5 bases). V was cut by 2 bases and J by 0 bases, with 8 bases left in between. The CDR3 covers 14 residues. Germline CDR1 reads SGHRS; CDR2 reads YFSETQ. Combining the CDR3 with reference TRBV5-1 and TRBJ1-2 gives the whole variable domain KAGVTQTPRYLIKTRGQQVTLSCSPISGHRSVSWYQQTPGQGLQFLFEYFSETQRNKGNFPGRFSGRQFSNSRSEMNVSTLELGDSALYLCASSFGRANYGYTFGSGTRLTVV.

This clone rates as medium-sized. This sequence joins TRBV7-9 and TRBJ2-7; a possible D gene is TRBD2 (5 bases). The CDR3 length is 12 residues. V shed 3 bases and J shed 12 bases, with 15 bases lying between them. Per germline, CDR1 SEHNR and CDR2 FQNEAQ (reference sequence). DNA of the CDR3: TGTGCCAGCAGCTTGGAGACACAGCGGTGGTACTTC. Its translation is CASSLETQRWYF.

V usage is TRBV5-1 and J usage is TRBJ2-2; 9 positions match TRBD1. In germline, CDR1 is SGHRS, CDR2 YFSETQ. With V trimmed by 2 bases and J by 0 bases, 5 bases remained unmatched. The CDR3 runs 17 residues. The CDR3 region has the DNA TGCGCCAGCAGCTTATCCGGGACAGGGCCGAACACCGGGGAGCTGTTTTTT. It codes for CASSLSGTGPNTGELFF.

This chain uses TRBV27 with TRBJ1-1; D not resolved. Trimming took 2 bases from V and 7 from J, leaving 17 bases between them. Germline loops: CDR1 MNHEY, CDR2 SMNVEV (reference sequence). The CDR3 contains 15 residues. The CDR3 bases are TGTGCCAGCAGTTTAGGGGTCGGCGGTAGATTTGAAGCTTTCTTT. This sequence encodes CASSLGVGGRFEAFF.

The chain employs TRBV27 and TRBJ1-4; D is unresolved. Trimming cost V 2 bases and J 1 base, with 8 bases left between them. Germline V gives CDR1 MNHEY, CDR2 SMNVEV (reference sequence). The CDR3 consists of 15 residues. This CDR3 reads CASSLIGGTNEKLFF. The CDR3, as DNA: TGTGCCAGCAGTTTAATAGGTGGAACTAATGAAAAACTGTTTTTT.

J is TRBJ2-1 and V is TRBV29-1; TRBD1 agrees at 10 bases. V trimming: 5 bases; J trimming: 0 bases; junction bases outside the gene matches: 1. Per the germline V gene, CDR1 is SQVTM and CDR2 is ANQGSEA. The CDR3 totals 14 residues. CDR3 coding DNA: TGCAGCGTTCGGGACAGGGGCTCCTACAATGAGCAGTTCTTC. The encoded protein is CSVRDRGSYNEQFF.

V is TRBV7-2 and J is TRBJ1-4, with 10 bases matching TRBD1. The CDR3 runs 18 residues. V lost 4 bases, J lost 1 base, and 9 bases stayed unmatched. Germline V gene sequence: CDR1 SGHTA, CDR2 FQGNSA. CDR3 DNA sequence: TGTGCCAGCAGCTCCTTGGGGGACAGGGGAGGAACTAATGAAAAACTGTTTTTT. Translation gives CASSSLGDRGGTNEKLFF.